This TCR beta chain comes out of a study of cytomegalovirus exposure and HLA in healthy donors. Study-wide findings and caveats: TCR association rates varied by HLA locus in a later analysis, with DRB1 highest and HLA-C lowest.

With 60 Vbeta and 13 Jbeta primers, the PCR was carried out. The repertoire was sequenced with immunoSEQ multiplex PCR; TCRdb's copy has only in-frame clones and lacks some. Of roughly 130,000 clones detected, around two thirds appear once; the ten largest clones hold roughly 8.6%. Per germline, CDR1 SGHNT and CDR2 YENEEA. The CDR3 totals 16 residues. Trimming took 3 bases from V and 3 from J, leaving 14 bases between them. About this clone itself: Antigen: not known.

This clonotype originated in a woman aged 40-49 years in good health and CMV-seropositive. The genes are TRBV11-3 and TRBJ1-4; a possible D gene is TRBD1 (6 bases). The material sequenced was PBMCs. The CDR3 loop reads CASSFDAGAPNEKLFF. The CDR3 DNA is TGTGCCAGCAGCTTTGATGCAGGGGCACCTAATGAAAAACTGTTTTTT.